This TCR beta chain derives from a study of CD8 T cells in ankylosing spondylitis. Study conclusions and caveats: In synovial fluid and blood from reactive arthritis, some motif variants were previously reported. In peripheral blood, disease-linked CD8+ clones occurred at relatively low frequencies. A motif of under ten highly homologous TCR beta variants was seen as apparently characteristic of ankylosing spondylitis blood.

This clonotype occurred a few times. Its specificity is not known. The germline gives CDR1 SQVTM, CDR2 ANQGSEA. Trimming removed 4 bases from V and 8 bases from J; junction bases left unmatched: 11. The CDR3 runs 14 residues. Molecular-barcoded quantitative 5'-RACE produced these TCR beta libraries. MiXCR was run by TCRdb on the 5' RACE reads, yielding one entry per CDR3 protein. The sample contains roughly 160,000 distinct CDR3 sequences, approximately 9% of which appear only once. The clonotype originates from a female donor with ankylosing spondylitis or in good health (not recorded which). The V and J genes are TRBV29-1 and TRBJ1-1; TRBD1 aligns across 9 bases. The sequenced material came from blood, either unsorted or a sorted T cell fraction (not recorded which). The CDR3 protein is CSVGRTGGLSEAFF. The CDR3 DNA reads TGCAGCGTTGGACGAACAGGGGGCCTTTCGGAAGCTTTCTTT.